This T cell receptor (beta chain) was sequenced in a study of cytomegalovirus exposure and HLA in healthy donors. Measured with immunoSEQ multiplex PCR; TCRdb has only the in-frame clones, and not every one. Of about 240,000 clones in the sample, approximately 83% were seen once. After removal of 9 bases from V and 2 bases from J, the junction contained 20 bases not matched to a gene. This CDR3 contains 20 residues. CDR1 and CDR2 (germline): WNHNN, SYGVQD (reference sequence). The source material was PBMCs. The chain employs TRBV10-1 and TRBJ2-1; 12 bases line up with TRBD2. This sequence originates from a woman in her twenties or thirties in good health and CMV-seropositive. The CDR3 DNA reads as TGCGCCAGAACTTCTGATGAACTAGCGGGAGGTGAGACGACCTACAATGAGCAGTTCTTC. This translates into CARTSDELAGGETTYNEQFF.